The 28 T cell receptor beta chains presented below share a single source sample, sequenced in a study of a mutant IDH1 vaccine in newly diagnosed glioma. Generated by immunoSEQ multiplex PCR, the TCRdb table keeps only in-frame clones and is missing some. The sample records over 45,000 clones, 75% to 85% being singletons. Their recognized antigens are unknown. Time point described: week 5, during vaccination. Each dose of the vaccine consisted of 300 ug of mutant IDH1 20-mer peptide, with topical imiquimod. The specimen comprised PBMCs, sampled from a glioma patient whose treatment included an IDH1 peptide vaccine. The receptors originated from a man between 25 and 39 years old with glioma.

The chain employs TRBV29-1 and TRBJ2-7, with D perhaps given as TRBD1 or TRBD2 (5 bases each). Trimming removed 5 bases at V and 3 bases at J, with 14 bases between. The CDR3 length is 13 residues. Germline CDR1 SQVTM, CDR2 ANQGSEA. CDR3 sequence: CSVRRFGGYEQYF. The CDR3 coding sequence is TGCAGCGTTAGGCGTTTTGGGGGCTACGAGCAGTACTTC.

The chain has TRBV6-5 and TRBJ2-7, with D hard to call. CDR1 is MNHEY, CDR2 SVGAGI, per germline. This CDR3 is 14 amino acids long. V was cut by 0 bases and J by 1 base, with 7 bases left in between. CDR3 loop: CASSYSQDSYEQYF. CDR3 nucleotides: TGTGCCAGCAGTTACTCTCAGGATTCCTACGAGCAGTACTTC.

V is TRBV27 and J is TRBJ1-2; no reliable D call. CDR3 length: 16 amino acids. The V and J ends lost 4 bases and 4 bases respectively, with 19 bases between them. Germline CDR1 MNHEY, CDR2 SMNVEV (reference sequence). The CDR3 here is CASSSPLTDGTYGYTF. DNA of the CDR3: TGTGCCAGCAGTTCGCCTTTAACGGACGGTACCTATGGCTACACCTTC.

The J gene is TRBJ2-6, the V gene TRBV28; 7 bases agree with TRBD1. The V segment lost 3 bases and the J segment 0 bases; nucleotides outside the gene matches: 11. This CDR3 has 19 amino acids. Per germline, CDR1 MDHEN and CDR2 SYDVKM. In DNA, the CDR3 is TGTGCCAGCAGTTTGTACCGGGACAGTATATCCTCTGGGGCCAACGTCCTGACTTTC. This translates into CASSLYRDSISSGANVLTF.

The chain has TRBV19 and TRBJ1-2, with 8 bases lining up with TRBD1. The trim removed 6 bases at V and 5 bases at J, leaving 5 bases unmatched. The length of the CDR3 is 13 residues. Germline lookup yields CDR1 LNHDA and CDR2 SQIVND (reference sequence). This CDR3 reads CASRKTGVYGYTF. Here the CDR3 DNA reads TGTGCCAGTAGAAAGACAGGGGTTTATGGCTACACCTTC. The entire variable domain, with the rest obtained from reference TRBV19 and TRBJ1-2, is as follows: DGGITQSPKYLFRKEGQNVTLSCEQNLNHDAMYWYRQDPGQGLRLIYYSQIVNDFQKGDIAEGYSVSREKKESFPLTVTSAQKNPTAFYLCASRKTGVYGYTFGSGTRLTVV.

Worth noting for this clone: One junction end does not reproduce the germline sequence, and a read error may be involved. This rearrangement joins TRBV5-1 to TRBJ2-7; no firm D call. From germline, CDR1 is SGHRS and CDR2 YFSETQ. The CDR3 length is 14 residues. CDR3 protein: CASSLDGSNYGQYF. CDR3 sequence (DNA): TGCGCCAGCAGCTTGGACGGAAGCAACTACGGGCAGTACTTC.

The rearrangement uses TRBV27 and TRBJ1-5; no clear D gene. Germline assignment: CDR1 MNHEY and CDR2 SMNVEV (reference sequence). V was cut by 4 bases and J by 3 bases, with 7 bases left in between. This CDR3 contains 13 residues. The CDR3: CASSSSHNQPQHF. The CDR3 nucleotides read TGTGCCAGCAGTTCCTCACACAATCAGCCCCAGCATTTT.

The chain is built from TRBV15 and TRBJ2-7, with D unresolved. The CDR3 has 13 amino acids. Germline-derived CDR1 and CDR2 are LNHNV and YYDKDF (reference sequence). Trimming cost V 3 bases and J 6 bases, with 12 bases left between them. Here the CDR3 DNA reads TGTGCCACCAGCAGGATGATCCACAGCGAGCAGTACTTC. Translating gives CATSRMIHSEQYF.

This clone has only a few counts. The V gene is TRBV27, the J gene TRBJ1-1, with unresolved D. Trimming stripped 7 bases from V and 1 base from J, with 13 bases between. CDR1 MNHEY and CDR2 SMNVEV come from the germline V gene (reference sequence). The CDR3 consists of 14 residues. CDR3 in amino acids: CASTSGYGNTEAFF. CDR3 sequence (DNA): TGTGCCAGCACCTCGGGGTACGGGAACACTGAAGCTTTCTTT.

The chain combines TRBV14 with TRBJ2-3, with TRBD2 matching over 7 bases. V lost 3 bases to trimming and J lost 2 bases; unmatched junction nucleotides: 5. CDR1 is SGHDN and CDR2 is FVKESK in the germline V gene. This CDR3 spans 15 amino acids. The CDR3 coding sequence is TGTGCCAGCAGCCACAGCGGGAAATACACAGATACGCAGTATTTT. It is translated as CASSHSGKYTDTQYF.

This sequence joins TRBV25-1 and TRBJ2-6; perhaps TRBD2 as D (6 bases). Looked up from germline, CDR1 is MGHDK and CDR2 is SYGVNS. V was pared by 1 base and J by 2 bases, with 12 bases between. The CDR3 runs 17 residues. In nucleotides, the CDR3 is TGTGCCAGCAGTGAATTGAGCTCGGGGGCTGGGGCCAACGTCCTGACTTTC. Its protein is CASSELSSGAGANVLTF.

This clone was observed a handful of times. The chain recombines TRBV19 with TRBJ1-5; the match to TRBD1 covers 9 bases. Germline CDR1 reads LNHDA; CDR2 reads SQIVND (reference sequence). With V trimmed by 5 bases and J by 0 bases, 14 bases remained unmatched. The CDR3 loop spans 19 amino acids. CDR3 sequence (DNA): TGTGCCAGTAGTCTAACCCGGGACAGGGCGAAGTATAGCAATCAGCCCCAGCATTTT. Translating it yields CASSLTRDRAKYSNQPQHF.

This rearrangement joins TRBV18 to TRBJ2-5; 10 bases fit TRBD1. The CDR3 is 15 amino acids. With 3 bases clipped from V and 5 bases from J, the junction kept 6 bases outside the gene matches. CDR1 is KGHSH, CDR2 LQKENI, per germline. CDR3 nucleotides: TGTGCCAGCTCACCGGCAGACAGGGGGCCGGAGACCCAGTACTTC. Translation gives CASSPADRGPETQYF.

CDR3 nucleotide sequence: TGTGCCAGCAGCTTCCAGGGGCAGTATGGCTACACCTTC. This encodes CASSFQGQYGYTF. The chain employs TRBV7-8 and TRBJ1-2, with D possibly matching TRBD1 (6 bases). The CDR3 runs 13 residues. The germline V gene encodes CDR1 SGHVS and CDR2 FQNEAQ. V was pared by 3 bases and J by 5 bases, with 10 bases between.

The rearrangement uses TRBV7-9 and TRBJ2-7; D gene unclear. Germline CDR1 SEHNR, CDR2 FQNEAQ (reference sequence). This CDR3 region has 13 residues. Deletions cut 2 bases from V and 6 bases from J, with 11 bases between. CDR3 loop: CASSLMESSEQYF. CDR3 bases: TGTGCCAGCAGCTTAATGGAAAGCAGCGAGCAGTACTTC.

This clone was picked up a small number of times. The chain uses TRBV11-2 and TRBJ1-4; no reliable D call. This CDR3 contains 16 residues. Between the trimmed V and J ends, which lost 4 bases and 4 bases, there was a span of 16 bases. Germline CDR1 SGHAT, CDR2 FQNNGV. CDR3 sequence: CASSSGRAGINEKLFF. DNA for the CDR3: TGTGCCAGCAGCTCCGGGCGTGCAGGCATTAATGAAAAACTGTTTTTT.

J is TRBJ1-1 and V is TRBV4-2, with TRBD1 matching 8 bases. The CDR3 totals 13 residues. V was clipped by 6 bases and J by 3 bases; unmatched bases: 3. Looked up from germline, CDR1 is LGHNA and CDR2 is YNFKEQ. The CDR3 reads CASRKQGDTEAFF. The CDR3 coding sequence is TGTGCCAGCAGGAAACAGGGGGACACTGAAGCTTTCTTT.

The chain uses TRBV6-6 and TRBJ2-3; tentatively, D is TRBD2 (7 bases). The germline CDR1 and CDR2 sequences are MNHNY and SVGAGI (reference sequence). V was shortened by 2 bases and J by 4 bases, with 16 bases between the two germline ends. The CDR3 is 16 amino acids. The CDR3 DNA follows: TGTGCCAGCAGTTACAGGGGGGGCTGGATCGCAGATACGCAGTATTTT. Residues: CASSYRGGWIADTQYF.

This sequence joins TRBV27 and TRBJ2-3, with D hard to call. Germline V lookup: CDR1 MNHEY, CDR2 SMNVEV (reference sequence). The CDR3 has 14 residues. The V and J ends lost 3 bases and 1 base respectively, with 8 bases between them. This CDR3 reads CASSLSRGTDTQYF. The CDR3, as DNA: TGTGCCAGCAGTTTGTCCCGGGGCACAGATACGCAGTATTTT.

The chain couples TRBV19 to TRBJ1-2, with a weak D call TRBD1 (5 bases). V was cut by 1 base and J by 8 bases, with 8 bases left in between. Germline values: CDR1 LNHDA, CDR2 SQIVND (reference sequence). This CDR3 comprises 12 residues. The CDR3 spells CASSIGQYGYTF. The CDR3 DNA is TGTGCCAGTAGTATAGGACAGTACGGCTACACCTTC.

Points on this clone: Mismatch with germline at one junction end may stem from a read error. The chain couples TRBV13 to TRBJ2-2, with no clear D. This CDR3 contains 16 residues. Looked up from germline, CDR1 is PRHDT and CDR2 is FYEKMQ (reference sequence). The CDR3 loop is CAGSPDGEANTGELFF. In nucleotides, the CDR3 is TGTGCCGGCAGTCCCGACGGAGAGGCGAACACCGGGGAGCTGTTTTTT.

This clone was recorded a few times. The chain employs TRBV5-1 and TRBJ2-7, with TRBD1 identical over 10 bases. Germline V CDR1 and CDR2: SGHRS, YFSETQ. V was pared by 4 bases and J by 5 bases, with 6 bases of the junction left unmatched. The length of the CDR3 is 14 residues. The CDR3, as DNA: TGCGCCAGCAGCCGGACAGGGGGAGGCGACGAGCAGTACTTC. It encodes CASSRTGGGDEQYF.

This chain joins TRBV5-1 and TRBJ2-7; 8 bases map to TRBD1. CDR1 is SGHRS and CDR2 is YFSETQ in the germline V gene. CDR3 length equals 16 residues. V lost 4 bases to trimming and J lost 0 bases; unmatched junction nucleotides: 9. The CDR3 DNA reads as TGCGCCAGCAGCCACCCAAGGACAGGGAGCTCCTACGAGCAGTACTTC. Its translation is CASSHPRTGSSYEQYF.

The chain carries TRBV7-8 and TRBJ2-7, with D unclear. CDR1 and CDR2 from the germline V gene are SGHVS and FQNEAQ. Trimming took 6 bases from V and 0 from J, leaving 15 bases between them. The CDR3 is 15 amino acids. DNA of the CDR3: TGTGCCAGCAGAGATAGAACTCAAAACTCCTACGAGCAGTACTTC. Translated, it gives CASRDRTQNSYEQYF.

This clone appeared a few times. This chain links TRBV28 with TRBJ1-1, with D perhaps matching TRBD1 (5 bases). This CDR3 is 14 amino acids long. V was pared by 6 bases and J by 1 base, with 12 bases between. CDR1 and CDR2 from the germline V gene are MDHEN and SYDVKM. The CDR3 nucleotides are TGTGCCAGCAGCCCTGGTGGGGGGAACACTGAAGCTTTCTTT. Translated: CASSPGGGNTEAFF.

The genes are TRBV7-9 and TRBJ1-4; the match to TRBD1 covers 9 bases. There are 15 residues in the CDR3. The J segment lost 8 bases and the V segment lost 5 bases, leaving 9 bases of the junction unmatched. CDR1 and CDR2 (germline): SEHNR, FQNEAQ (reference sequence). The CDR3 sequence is CASSPNRGQGEKLFF. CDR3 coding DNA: TGTGCCAGCAGCCCGAACAGGGGGCAGGGGGAAAAACTGTTTTTT.

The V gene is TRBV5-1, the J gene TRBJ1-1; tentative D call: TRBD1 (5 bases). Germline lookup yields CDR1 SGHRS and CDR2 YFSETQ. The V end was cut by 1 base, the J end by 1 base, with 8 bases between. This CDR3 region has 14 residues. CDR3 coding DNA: TGCGCCAGCAGCTTGATGACAGCGAACACTGAAGCTTTCTTT. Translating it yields CASSLMTANTEAFF. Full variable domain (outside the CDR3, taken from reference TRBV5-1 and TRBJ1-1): KAGVTQTPRYLIKTRGQQVTLSCSPISGHRSVSWYQQTPGQGLQFLFEYFSETQRNKGNFPGRFSGRQFSNSRSEMNVSTLELGDSALYLCASSLMTANTEAFFGQGTRLTVV.

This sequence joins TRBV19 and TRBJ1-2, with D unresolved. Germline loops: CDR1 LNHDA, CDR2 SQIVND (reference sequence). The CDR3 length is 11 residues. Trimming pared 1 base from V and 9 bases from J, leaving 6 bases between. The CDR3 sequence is CASSIGPRYTF. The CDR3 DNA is TGTGCCAGTAGTATAGGCCCGCGCTACACCTTC. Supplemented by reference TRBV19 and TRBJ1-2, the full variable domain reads DGGITQSPKYLFRKEGQNVTLSCEQNLNHDAMYWYRQDPGQGLRLIYYSQIVNDFQKGDIAEGYSVSREKKESFPLTVTSAQKNPTAFYLCASSIGPRYTFGSGTRLTVV.